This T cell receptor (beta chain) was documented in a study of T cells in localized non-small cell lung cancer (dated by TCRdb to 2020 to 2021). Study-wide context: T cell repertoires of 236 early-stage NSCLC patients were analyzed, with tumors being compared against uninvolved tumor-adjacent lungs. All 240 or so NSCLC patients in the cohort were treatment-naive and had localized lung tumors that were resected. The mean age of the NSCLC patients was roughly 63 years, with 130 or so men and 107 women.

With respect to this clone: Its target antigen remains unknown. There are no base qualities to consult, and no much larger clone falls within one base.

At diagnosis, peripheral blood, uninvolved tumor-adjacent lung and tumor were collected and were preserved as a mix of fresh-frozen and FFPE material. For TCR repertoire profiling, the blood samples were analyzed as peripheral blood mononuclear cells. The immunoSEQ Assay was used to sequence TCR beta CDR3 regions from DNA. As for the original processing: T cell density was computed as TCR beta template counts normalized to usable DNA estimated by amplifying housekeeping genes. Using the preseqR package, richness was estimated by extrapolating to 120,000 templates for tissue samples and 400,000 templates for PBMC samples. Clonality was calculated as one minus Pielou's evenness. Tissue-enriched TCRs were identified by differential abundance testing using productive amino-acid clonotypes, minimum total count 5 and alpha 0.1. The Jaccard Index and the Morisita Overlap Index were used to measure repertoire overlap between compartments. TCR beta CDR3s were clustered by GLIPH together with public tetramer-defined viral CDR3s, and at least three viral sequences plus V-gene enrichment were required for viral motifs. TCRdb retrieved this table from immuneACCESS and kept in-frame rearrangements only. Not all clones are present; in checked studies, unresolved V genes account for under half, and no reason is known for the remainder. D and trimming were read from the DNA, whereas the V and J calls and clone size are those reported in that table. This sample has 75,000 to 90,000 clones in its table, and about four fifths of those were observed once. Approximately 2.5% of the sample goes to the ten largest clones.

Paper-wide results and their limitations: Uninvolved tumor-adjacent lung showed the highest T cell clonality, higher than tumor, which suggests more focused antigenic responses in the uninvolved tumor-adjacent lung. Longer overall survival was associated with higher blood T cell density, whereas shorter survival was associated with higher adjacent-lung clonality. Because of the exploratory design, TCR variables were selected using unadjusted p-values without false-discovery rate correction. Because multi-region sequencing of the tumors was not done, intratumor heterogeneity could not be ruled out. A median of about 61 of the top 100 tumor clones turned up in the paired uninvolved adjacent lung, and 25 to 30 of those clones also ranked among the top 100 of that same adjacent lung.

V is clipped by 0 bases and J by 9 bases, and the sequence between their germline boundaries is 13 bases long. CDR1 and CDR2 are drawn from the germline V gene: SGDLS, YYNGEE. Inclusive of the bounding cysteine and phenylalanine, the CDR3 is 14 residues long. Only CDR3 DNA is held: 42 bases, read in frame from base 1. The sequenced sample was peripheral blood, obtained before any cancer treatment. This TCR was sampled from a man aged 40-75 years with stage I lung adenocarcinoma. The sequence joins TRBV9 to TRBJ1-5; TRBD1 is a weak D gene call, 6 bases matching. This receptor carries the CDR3 CASSVEGGTGPQHF. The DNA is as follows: TGTGCCAGCAGCGTAGAGGGGGGGACGGGGCCCCAGCATTTT. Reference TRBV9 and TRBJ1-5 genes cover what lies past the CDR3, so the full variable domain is DSGVTQTPKHLITATGQRVTLRCSPRSGDLSVYWYQQSLDQGLQFLIQYYNGEERAKGNILERFSAQQFPDLHSELNLSSLELGDSALYFCASSVEGGTGPQHFGDGTRLSIL.